The source of this T cell receptor (beta chain) is a study of spatial heterogeneity in lung cancer. After removal of 5 bases from V and 2 bases from J, the junction contained 9 bases not matched to a gene. This CDR3 spans 16 amino acids. CDR1 and CDR2 from the germline V gene are SGHVS and FNYEAQ. Time point here: sample taken at primary tumor resection. TCRdb re-analysed the 5' RACE reads in MiXCR, keeping a single row per CDR3 protein. This table has about 61,000 distinct CDR3 sequences, about 6.3% appearing once. The sample consisted of PBMCs, taken at surgery. The chain has TRBV7-6 and TRBJ2-1, with 7 bases aligning to TRBD1. The sequence derives from a female donor with early-stage non-small cell lung cancer. This CDR3 reads CASSPTGATAYNEQFF. CDR3 nucleotide sequence: TGTGCCAGCAGCCCAACAGGGGCAACCGCCTACAATGAGCAGTTCTTC.